This T cell receptor beta chain was obtained from a study of blood T cell repertoires in COVID-19. In the study overall: The origin of the acute and convalescent COVID-19 samples was the United States, Italy and Spain. Sample material is recorded as cDNA or gDNA derived from T cells, B-cell-depleted T cells, or PBMCs.

The V gene's germline CDR1 is MGHRA and CDR2 YSYEKL. The CDR3 contains 14 residues. Between the trimmed V and J ends, which lost 2 bases and 4 bases, there was a span of 12 bases. Authors' data handling: Using reference gene primer amplification, nucleated cell counts were estimated. Sequenced by immunoSEQ multiplex PCR; TCRdb stores in-frame clones only, minus some. Clone size and V and J calls were adopted from that table, with D and trimming inferred from the DNA. Here the sample spans around 140,000 clones, approximately 87% being singletons. The chain recombines TRBV4-1 with TRBJ2-7; D might be TRBD1 (6 bases). This receptor was identified in a woman in her fifties or sixties with active or convalescent COVID-19. The sample comprised peripheral blood. CDR3 residues: CASSQWTEKYEQYF. The CDR3 bases are TGCGCCAGCAGCCAATGGACAGAAAAATACGAGCAGTACTTC.